Below, 28 T cell receptor beta chains from the same sample are listed, as sequenced in a study of blood T cell repertoires in COVID-19. Using immunoSEQ multiplex PCR, the repertoire was profiled, and TCRdb retains in-frame clones only, with some absent. Here the sample spans about 180,000 clones, 70% to 90% being singletons. The sample taken for sequencing was peripheral blood. The receptors originated from a woman aged 30 to 39 with active or convalescent COVID-19.

This clone appeared a single time. The V gene is TRBV19, the J gene TRBJ2-7, with a weak D call TRBD2 (5 bases). The CDR3 runs 15 residues. Trimming took off 1 base at V and 0 bases at J, with 10 bases between the two ends. CDR1 LNHDA and CDR2 SQIVND come from the germline V gene (reference sequence). The CDR3 here is CASSIGLAGSYEQYF. Written as DNA, the CDR3 is TGTGCCAGTAGTATAGGCCTAGCAGGCTCCTACGAGCAGTACTTC.

This clone was seen once. CDR3 residues: CASSVGGGKNDEKLFF. The CDR3 DNA follows: TGTGCCAGCAGCGTAGGTGGGGGGAAGAACGATGAAAAACTGTTTTTT. The J gene is TRBJ1-4, the V gene TRBV9; D is possibly TRBD1 (5 bases). CDR1 and CDR2 from the germline V gene are SGDLS and YYNGEE. The V and J ends lost 0 bases and 6 bases respectively, with 15 bases between them. CDR3 size: 16 residues.

The V and J genes are TRBV29-1 and TRBJ2-1, with TRBD2 identical over 9 bases. The V gene's germline CDR1 is SQVTM and CDR2 ANQGSEA. The CDR3 covers 17 residues. J gave up 0 bases and V 3 bases, and 9 bases lay outside the gene matches. CDR3 region: CSVDSLAGQSSYNEQFF. CDR3 sequence (DNA): TGCAGCGTTGATAGCCTAGCGGGGCAGAGCTCCTACAATGAGCAGTTCTTC.

Regarding this clone: Other DNA sequences from this sample encode an identical CDR3 as well. The chain couples TRBV18 to TRBJ2-7, with 11 nucleotides matching TRBD2. The CDR3 spans 15 residues. Germline V gene lookup returns CDR1 KGHSH and CDR2 LQKENI. The J segment lost 0 bases and the V segment lost 3 bases, leaving 1 base of the junction unmatched. The CDR3 region has the DNA TGTGCCAGCTCACCTACTAGCGGGAGCTCCTACGAGCAGTACTTC. Translated: CASSPTSGSSYEQYF.

The chain joins TRBV21-1 to TRBJ2-5; the table assigns TRBD1, which was not confirmed against the DNA. TRBV21-1 is a pseudogene. CDR3 length: 15 residues. The DNA for the CDR3 is TGTGCCAGCAGCAAATCGACCGACAGCCAAGAGACCCAGTACTTC. This codes for CASSKSTDSQETQYF.

This clone was detected a few times. The chain recombines TRBV5-1 with TRBJ2-7; TRBD1 matches at 10 bases. V lost 4 bases and J lost 2; bases outside the gene matches: 3. Germline V CDR1 and CDR2: SGHRS, YFSETQ. The CDR3 has 14 residues. This CDR3 reads CASSPGTGAYEQYF. The DNA for the CDR3 is TGCGCCAGCAGCCCCGGGACAGGGGCCTACGAGCAGTACTTC.

This clone was found once. This sequence joins TRBV3-1 (or the pseudogene TRBV3-2) and TRBJ1-2, with D unclear. The CDR3 spans 15 residues. Germline loops: CDR1 LGHDT, CDR2 YNNKEL (reference sequence). Trimming removed 1 base at V and 2 bases at J, with 11 bases between. CDR3 coding DNA: TGTGCCAGCAGCCAAGGACACGGAACGAACTATGGCTACACCTTC. Translating it yields CASSQGHGTNYGYTF.

The chain uses TRBV19 and TRBJ1-1; 7 bases map to TRBD1. J lost 8 bases, V lost 11 bases, and 8 bases had no gene match. The CDR3 consists of 11 residues. From germline, CDR1 is LNHDA and CDR2 SQIVND (reference sequence). Written as DNA, the CDR3 is TGTGCCGCCGAGGACAGGAGGGAAGCTTTCTTT. Translated, it gives CAAEDRREAFF.

The genes are TRBV7-6 and TRBJ1-1; the match to TRBD1 covers 8 bases. Germline lookup yields CDR1 SGHVS and CDR2 FNYEAQ. The CDR3 is 16 amino acids. V trimming: 5 bases; J trimming: 4 bases; junction bases outside the gene matches: 12. CDR3: CASSPDAWTGTTEAFF. As DNA, the CDR3 is TGTGCCAGCAGCCCAGATGCGTGGACAGGGACCACTGAAGCTTTCTTT.

For the CDR3, the DNA is TGTGCCAGCAGTGATGACGGCAGGCAAACGGCGCAGCCCCAGCATTTT. Protein: CASSDDGRQTAQPQHF. The rearrangement links TRBV6-1 to TRBJ1-5; D is unclear. CDR3 length equals 16 residues. Germline assignment: CDR1 MNHNS and CDR2 SASEGT. V lost 3 bases and J 7 bases, leaving 19 bases between the germline ends.

V is TRBV24-1 and J is TRBJ2-3; possible D gene TRBD2, 5 bases. This CDR3 spans 15 amino acids. Germline CDR1 is KGHDR and CDR2 is SFDVKD. Trimming took off 4 bases at V and 2 bases at J, with 12 bases between the two ends. CDR3 protein: CATSENGDNTDTQYF. The CDR3 coding sequence is TGTGCCACCAGTGAAAACGGGGATAACACAGATACGCAGTATTTT.

The V call is TRBV9, the J call TRBJ2-5; 8 positions match TRBD2. The CDR3 has 16 amino acids. Germline loops: CDR1 SGDLS, CDR2 YYNGEE. The ends lost 0 bases at V and 2 bases at J; junction bases unmatched: 6. CDR3 loop: CASSVEVLAGQETQYF. DNA of the CDR3: TGTGCCAGCAGCGTAGAGGTGTTAGCGGGGCAAGAGACCCAGTACTTC.

A word on this clone: Other DNA sequences from this sample encode an identical CDR3 as well. The V call is TRBV27, the J call TRBJ2-7; 11 bases match TRBD1. This CDR3 has 14 amino acids. Unmatched junction bases numbered 2, after V lost 4 bases and J lost 3 bases. Per germline, CDR1 MNHEY and CDR2 SMNVEV (reference sequence). CDR3 in amino acids: CASSSGTGGYEQYF. CDR3 DNA sequence: TGTGCCAGCAGTTCCGGGACAGGGGGCTACGAGCAGTACTTC.

The V and J genes are TRBV28 and TRBJ2-3; D is possibly TRBD2 (6 bases). The V end lost 6 bases, the J end lost 6 bases, and 16 bases lay between the germline ends. The germline gives CDR1 MDHEN, CDR2 SYDVKM. The CDR3 contains 14 residues. The CDR3 DNA is TGTGCCAGCAGCACTAGCAGGCCCAGGGATACGCAGTATTTT. Amino acid sequence: CASSTSRPRDTQYF.

CDR3 sequence (DNA): TGCAGCGTTGAAGCGGAAAACAGGGACTACGAGCAGTACTTC. Translating it yields CSVEAENRDYEQYF. The rearrangement joins TRBV29-1 to TRBJ2-7, with D possibly being TRBD1 (6 bases). CDR1 and CDR2 from the germline V gene are SQVTM and ANQGSEA. CDR3 length: 14 residues. V dropped 1 base and J dropped 3 bases, with 13 bases sitting between them.

CDR3 loop: CASSEDPTAEAFF. DNA for the CDR3: TGTGCCAGCAGTGAAGACCCCACAGCTGAAGCTTTCTTT. The chain links TRBV6-1 to TRBJ1-1; D unresolved. The CDR3 length is 13 residues. With 1 base removed from V and 6 bases from J, the gap between germline ends came to 9 bases. Germline CDR1 is MNHNS and CDR2 is SASEGT.

J is TRBJ1-5 and V is TRBV7-9; the match to TRBD1 covers 7 bases. The ends lost 5 bases at V and 6 bases at J; junction bases unmatched: 1. Germline V CDR1 and CDR2: SEHNR, FQNEAQ (reference sequence). The length of the CDR3 is 12 residues. The CDR3 region has the DNA TGTGCCAGCAGCGACAGGGTTCAGCCCCAGCATTTT. Its protein is CASSDRVQPQHF.

V usage is TRBV19 and J usage is TRBJ1-1, with 10 bases aligning to TRBD1. Trimming removed 4 bases from V and 1 base from J; junction bases left unmatched: 9. CDR3 length equals 17 residues. CDR1 is LNHDA and CDR2 is SQIVND in the germline V gene (reference sequence). The CDR3 DNA follows: TGTGCCAGTAGTACGCCAGACAGGGGGCAGGCGAACACTGAAGCTTTCTTT. This sequence encodes CASSTPDRGQANTEAFF. The complete variable domain, with remaining parts taken from reference TRBV19 and TRBJ1-1, reads DGGITQSPKYLFRKEGQNVTLSCEQNLNHDAMYWYRQDPGQGLRLIYYSQIVNDFQKGDIAEGYSVSREKKESFPLTVTSAQKNPTAFYLCASSTPDRGQANTEAFFGQGTRLTVV.

V usage is TRBV19 and J usage is TRBJ2-1; 14 bases map to TRBD2. The CDR3 totals 16 residues. Germline values: CDR1 LNHDA, CDR2 SQIVND (reference sequence). J lost 9 bases, V lost 3 bases, and 7 bases had no gene match. CDR3 loop: CASSIGTSGSQGEQFF. The CDR3, as DNA: TGTGCCAGTAGTATCGGGACTAGCGGGAGTCAGGGTGAGCAGTTCTTC.

The rearrangement links TRBV11-2 to TRBJ2-3; no definite D call. CDR3 length: 16 residues. Germline V gene lookup returns CDR1 SGHAT and CDR2 FQNNGV. The V and J ends lost 2 bases and 2 bases respectively, with 14 bases between them. Written as DNA, the CDR3 is TGTGCCAGCAGCTTATTACCACTTACCTTCACAGATACGCAGTATTTT. Its translation: CASSLLPLTFTDTQYF.

This chain uses TRBV5-1 with TRBJ2-3; TRBD2 might be the D (7 bases). The V end was cut by 0 bases, the J end by 2 bases, with 13 bases between. The germline CDR1 and CDR2 sequences are SGHRS and YFSETQ. The CDR3 runs 16 residues. CDR3 region: CASSLERGAATDTQYF. The DNA of the CDR3 is TGCGCCAGCAGCTTGGAACGGGGGGCGGCCACAGATACGCAGTATTTT.

V usage is TRBV2 and J usage is TRBJ1-5, with 10 bases lining up with TRBD1. V gave up 4 bases and J gave up 6 bases; unmatched junction bases: 6. CDR3 length: 15 amino acids. Germline V gives CDR1 SNHLY, CDR2 FYNNEI. The CDR3 is CASSGDRGVGQPQHF. The CDR3 region has the DNA TGTGCCAGCAGTGGGGACAGGGGTGTCGGTCAGCCCCAGCATTTT.

The chain has TRBV2 and TRBJ2-1; D might be TRBD1 (6 bases). The CDR3 length is 17 residues. Germline CDR1 is SNHLY and CDR2 is FYNNEI. V dropped 0 bases and J dropped 4 bases, with 16 bases sitting between them. This chain's CDR3 is CASSEAFNTGNYNEQFF. The CDR3 DNA is TGTGCCAGCAGTGAAGCCTTCAACACAGGGAATTACAATGAGCAGTTCTTC.

The rearrangement uses TRBV9 and TRBJ2-1; 9 positions agree with TRBD2. CDR1 SGDLS and CDR2 YYNGEE come from the germline V gene. Trimming took 5 bases from V and 5 from J; bases not matched to a gene: 11. The CDR3 length is 16 residues. The CDR3 nucleotides read TGTGCCAGCAGGGCTTCTAGCGGGATGAGGGACAATGAGCAGTTCTTC. It yields the protein CASRASSGMRDNEQFF.

The gene calls are TRBV9 and TRBJ2-1, with D maybe TRBD2 (6 bases). The CDR3 extends over 15 amino acids. Germline lookup yields CDR1 SGDLS and CDR2 YYNGEE. Trimming took 5 bases from V and 0 from J, leaving 12 bases between them. The CDR3 spells CASRSGGSSYNEQFF. As DNA, the CDR3 is TGTGCCAGCAGGTCTGGGGGGAGCTCCTACAATGAGCAGTTCTTC.

This clone has a single count. V is TRBV30 and J is TRBJ2-3; 9 bases align to TRBD2. V lost 3 bases, J lost 2 bases, and 6 bases stayed unmatched. CDR3 length equals 15 residues. The germline gives CDR1 GTSNPN, CDR2 SVGIG (reference sequence). The CDR3 nucleotides are TGTGCCTGGAGCAGACTAGCGGAAAACACAGATACGCAGTATTTT. Encoded protein: CAWSRLAENTDTQYF.

The chain joins TRBV28 to TRBJ1-2; 7 positions match TRBD1. Trimming cost V 3 bases and J 4 bases; bases outside gene matches: 5. The CDR3 covers 14 residues. Germline-derived CDR1 and CDR2 are MDHEN and SYDVKM. CDR3 sequence: CASSFGRGVYGYTF. The DNA of the CDR3 is TGTGCCAGCAGTTTTGGCAGGGGGGTCTATGGCTACACCTTC.

The V call is TRBV28, the J call TRBJ2-5, with TRBD2 identical over 9 bases. This CDR3 contains 19 residues. Germline CDR1 and CDR2: MDHEN and SYDVKM. V lost 6 bases to trimming and J lost 2 bases; unmatched junction nucleotides: 19. CDR3: CASSNNVPGLAKIQETQYF. As DNA, the CDR3 is TGTGCCAGCAGCAATAACGTCCCGGGACTAGCTAAAATTCAAGAGACCCAGTACTTC.